The rows below give T cell receptor beta chains drawn from one sample of a study of read filtering for tumor transcriptome and immune sequencing. Each CDR3 protein gets one entry after TCRdb re-called the reads with MiXCR. The sample shows under 60,000 distinct CDR3 sequences, roughly 18% of them seen only once. Sequenced input: a population of CD138-negative cells sorted from bone marrow. The receptor source for this set is a donor aged 40 or older with multiple myeloma. Both conserved end residues are part of each CDR3. Fields, in order: V gene, J gene, clone size, D gene, CDR3 protein, CDR3 DNA. A D gene is named only where the DNA matches it firmly. Size is omitted from some rows. Given values are once, few, many or a class for expanded clones.

>TRBV20-1|TRBJ1-6|many|TRBD1
CSAAGTGANSPLHF
TGCAGTGCTGCCGGGACAGGGGCTAATTCACCCCTCCACTTT
>TRBV7-9|TRBJ2-6|many|.
CASSPALGGANVLTF
TGTGCCAGCAGCCCAGCCCTTGGTGGGGCCAACGTCCTGACTTTC
>TRBV29-1|TRBJ1-3|few|.
CSALTGNTIYF
TGCAGCGCTCTGACTGGAAACACCATATATTTT
>TRBV7-2|TRBJ2-5|many|.
CASSLGPMGGETQYF
TGTGCCAGCAGCTTAGGCCCCATGGGAGGAGAGACCCAGTACTTC
>TRBV20-1|TRBJ2-1|many|.
CSARGGGFVAVEQFF
TGCAGTGCTAGAGGTGGCGGGTTCGTGGCGGTTGAGCAGTTCTTC
>TRBV20-1|TRBJ2-5|many|TRBD2
CSAREAASGRMETQYF
TGCAGTGCTAGAGAGGCGGCTAGCGGGAGAATGGAGACCCAGTACTTC
>TRBV2|TRBJ2-3|.|TRBD2
CASSGRTGGPDTQYF
TGTGCCAGCAGCGGTAGAACGGGAGGTCCAGATACGCAGTATTTT
>TRBV4-3|TRBJ1-5|.|.
CASSQGLSNQPQHF
TGCGCCAGCAGCCAAGGCCTGAGCAATCAGCCCCAGCATTTT
>TRBV28|TRBJ2-1|many|.
CASSGSGISYNEQFF
TGTGCCAGCAGTGGGAGTGGGATCTCCTACAATGAGCAGTTCTTC
>TRBV29-1|TRBJ2-1|many|TRBD1
CSVWGTGGWNEQFF
TGCAGCGTCTGGGGGACAGGGGGCTGGAATGAGCAGTTCTTC
>TRBV20-1|TRBJ1-5|.|.
CSARGPSAGRARQPQHF
TGCAGTGCTAGAGGTCCCTCGGCGGGGAGGGCTCGTCAGCCCCAGCATTTT
>TRBV20-1|TRBJ2-5|many|TRBD1
CSATDLQGAIGTQYF
TGCAGTGCCACCGATTTACAGGGGGCTATTGGGACCCAGTACTTC
>TRBV25-1|TRBJ1-1|many|.
CASSESRFEAFF
TGTGCCAGCAGTGAATCGAGGTTTGAAGCTTTCTTT
>TRBV6-5|TRBJ1-5|few|.
CASSYSGGPQHF
TGTGCCAGCAGTTACTCAGGGGGGCCCCAGCATTTT
>TRBV15|TRBJ2-1|.|TRBD2
CTTSTAGVSARQSF
TGTACCACCAGCACCGCGGGAGTGTCCGCCCGGCAGTCCTTC
>TRBV9|TRBJ2-1|.|.
CAGSVAAGGSNEQFF
TGTGCCGGCAGCGTAGCAGCAGGAGGCTCCAATGAGCAGTTCTTC
>TRBV20-1|TRBJ2-7|.|TRBD2
CSASSGGGSYGQYF
TGCAGTGCTAGTAGCGGGGGGGGCTCCTACGGGCAGTACTTC
>TRBV6-1|TRBJ1-1|many|TRBD1
CASSPGTGKVNTEAFF
TGTGCCAGCAGCCCTGGGACAGGCAAAGTCAACACTGAAGCTTTCTTT
>TRBV20-1|TRBJ2-3|many|.
CSASPRAPTDTQYF
TGCAGTGCTAGCCCCCGGGCCCCCACAGATACGCAGTATTTT
>TRBV7-2|TRBJ2-7|.|.
CASSSGGPSYEQYF
TGTGCCAGCAGCTCCGGCGGGCCGTCCTACGAGCAGTACTTC
>TRBV24-1|TRBJ2-5|many|.
CATSDATVALPETQYF
TGTGCCACCAGTGACGCAACTGTGGCCCTACCGGAGACCCAGTACTTC
>TRBV20-1|TRBJ2-1|.|TRBD2
CSALPGLAGGNEQFF
TGCAGTGCTCTTCCGGGACTAGCGGGAGGTAATGAGCAGTTCTTC
>TRBV9|TRBJ1-1|many|TRBD1
CASSGQGLGLLANTEAFF
TGTGCCAGCAGCGGACAGGGGCTCGGGCTCCTGGCGAACACTGAAGCTTTCTTT
>TRBV19|TRBJ1-6|many|.
CASSMRGRNSPLHF
TGTGCCAGTAGTATGCGGGGGCGGAATTCACCCCTCCACTTT
>TRBV7-8|TRBJ2-3|many|TRBD2
CASSLLAGEGTDTQYF
TGTGCCAGCAGCTTACTAGCGGGAGAAGGGACAGATACGCAGTATTTT
>TRBV2|TRBJ1-2|many|.
CASSDGGTAYGYTF
TGTGCCAGCAGTGATGGAGGGACTGCATATGGCTACACCTTC
>TRBV20-1|TRBJ2-5|many|TRBD2
CSASRAGDLMRETQYF
TGCAGTGCTAGCCGGGCGGGAGACCTTATGAGAGAGACCCAGTACTTC
>TRBV5-1|TRBJ1-3|few|.
CASSLAQGMTGNTIYF
TGCGCCAGCAGCTTGGCCCAGGGGATGACCGGAAACACCATATATTTT
>TRBV19|TRBJ1-3|few|TRBD1
CASSALQGRLGNTIYF
TGTGCCAGTAGTGCATTACAGGGGCGTCTTGGAAACACCATATATTTT
>TRBV5-1|TRBJ1-5|.|TRBD1
CASSPGQGGQPQHF
TGCGCCAGCAGCCCCGGACAGGGCGGCCAGCCCCAGCATTTT
>TRBV27|TRBJ2-1|medium-sized|.
CASSLGASSYNEQFF
TGTGCCAGCAGTTTAGGTGCGAGCTCCTACAATGAGCAGTTCTTC
>TRBV30|TRBJ1-2|many|TRBD1
CAFSSGGALGYTF
TGTGCCTTCTCCTCAGGGGGAGCCCTGGGCTACACCTTC
>TRBV7-7|TRBJ2-7|.|.
CTSSSAGTYEQYF
TGTACTAGCAGCTCCGCAGGAACCTACGAGCAGTACTTC
>TRBV7-2|TRBJ2-1|many|.
CASSFPVGAIYNEQFF
TGTGCCAGCAGCTTCCCCGTCGGGGCGATCTACAATGAGCAGTTCTTC
>TRBV20-1|TRBJ2-7|many|.
CSAGPGSEQYF
TGCAGTGCTGGCCCAGGGAGCGAGCAGTACTTC
>TRBV13|TRBJ1-1|many|.
CASSPWEGSTEAFF
TGTGCCAGCAGCCCCTGGGAGGGGAGCACTGAAGCTTTCTTT
>TRBV20-1|TRBJ1-2|many|TRBD1
CSGFRGPYGYTF
TGCAGTGGCTTCAGGGGGCCCTATGGCTACACCTTC
>TRBV4-3|TRBJ2-5|many|.
CASSEPNRHDQETQYF
TGCGCCAGCAGTGAGCCCAATCGTCACGACCAAGAGACCCAGTACTTC
>TRBV25-1|TRBJ2-1|medium-sized|.
CASSPWEREQFF
TGTGCCAGCAGTCCGTGGGAGCGTGAGCAGTTCTTC
>TRBV7-2|TRBJ2-1|many|TRBD2
CASSSGLAGSEQFF
TGTGCCAGCAGCTCGGGACTAGCGGGAAGTGAGCAGTTCTTC
>TRBV9|TRBJ2-5|many|TRBD1
CASSPTGGRETQYF
TGTGCCAGCAGCCCGACAGGGGGCAGAGAGACCCAGTACTTC
>TRBV20-1|TRBJ2-1|many|.
CGAPSANEQFF
TGCGGTGCTCCTTCAGCCAATGAGCAGTTCTTC